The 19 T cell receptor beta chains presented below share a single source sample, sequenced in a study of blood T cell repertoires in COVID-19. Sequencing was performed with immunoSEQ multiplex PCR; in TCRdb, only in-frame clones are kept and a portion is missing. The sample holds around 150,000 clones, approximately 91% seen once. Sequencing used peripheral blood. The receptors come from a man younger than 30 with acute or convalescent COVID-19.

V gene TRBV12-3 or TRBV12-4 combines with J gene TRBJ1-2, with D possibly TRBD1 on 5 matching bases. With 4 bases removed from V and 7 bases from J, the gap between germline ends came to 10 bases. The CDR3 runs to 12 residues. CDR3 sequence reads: CASSSLGGGYTF. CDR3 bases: TGTGCCAGCAGTTCCCTCGGGGGTGGCTACACCTTC.

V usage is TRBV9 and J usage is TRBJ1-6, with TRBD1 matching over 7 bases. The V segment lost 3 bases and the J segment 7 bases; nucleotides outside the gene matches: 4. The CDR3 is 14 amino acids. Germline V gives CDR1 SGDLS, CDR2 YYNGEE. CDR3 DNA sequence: TGTGCCAGCAGCGGACAGGGCCCAAATTCACCCCTCCACTTT. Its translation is CASSGQGPNSPLHF.

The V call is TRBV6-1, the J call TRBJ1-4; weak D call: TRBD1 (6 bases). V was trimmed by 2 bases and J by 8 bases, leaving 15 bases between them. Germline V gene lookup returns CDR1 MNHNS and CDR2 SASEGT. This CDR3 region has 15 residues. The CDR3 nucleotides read TGTGCCAGCAGTGAACTGACAGGTGGAAACGAAAAACTGTTTTTT. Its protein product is CASSELTGGNEKLFF.

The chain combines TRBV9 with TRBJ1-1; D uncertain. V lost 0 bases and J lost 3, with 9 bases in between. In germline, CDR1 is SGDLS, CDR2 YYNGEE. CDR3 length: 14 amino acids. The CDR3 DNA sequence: TGTGCCAGCAGCGTAGCGGACTCCTACACTGAAGCTTTCTTT. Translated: CASSVADSYTEAFF.

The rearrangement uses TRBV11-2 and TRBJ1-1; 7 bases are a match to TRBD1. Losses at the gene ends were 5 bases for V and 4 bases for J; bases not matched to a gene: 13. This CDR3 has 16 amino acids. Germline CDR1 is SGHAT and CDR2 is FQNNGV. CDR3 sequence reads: CASSHRITGASTEAFF. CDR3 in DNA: TGTGCCAGCAGCCATAGGATTACAGGGGCCAGCACTGAAGCTTTCTTT.

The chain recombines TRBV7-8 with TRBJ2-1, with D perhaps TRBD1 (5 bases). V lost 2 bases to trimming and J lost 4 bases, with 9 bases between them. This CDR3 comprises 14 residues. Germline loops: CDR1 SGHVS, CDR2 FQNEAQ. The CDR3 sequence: CASSLLRQYNEQFF. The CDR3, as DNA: TGTGCCAGCAGCTTACTTAGACAGTACAATGAGCAGTTCTTC. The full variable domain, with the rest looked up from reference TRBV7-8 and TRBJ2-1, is GAGVSQSPRYKVAKRGQDVALRCDPISGHVSLFWYQQALGQGPEFLTYFQNEAQLDKSGLPSDRFFAERPEGSVSTLKIQRTQQEDSAVYLCASSLLRQYNEQFFGPGTRLTVL.

The CDR3: CATSSSGGSNSPLHF. Written as DNA, the CDR3 is TGTGCCACCAGCAGTTCAGGGGGAAGTAATTCACCCCTCCACTTT. The rearrangement uses TRBV15 and TRBJ1-6; 7 positions match TRBD1. The germline V gene has CDR1 LNHNV and CDR2 YYDKDF (reference sequence). The CDR3 contains 15 residues. Trimming took 3 bases from V and 6 from J; bases not matched to a gene: 5.

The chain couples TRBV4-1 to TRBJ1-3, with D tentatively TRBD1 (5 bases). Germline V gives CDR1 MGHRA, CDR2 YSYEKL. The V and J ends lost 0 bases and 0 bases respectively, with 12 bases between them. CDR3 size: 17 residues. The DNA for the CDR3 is TGCGCCAGCAGCCAAGAGGGTCTGACAGACTCTGGAAACACCATATATTTT. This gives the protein CASSQEGLTDSGNTIYF.

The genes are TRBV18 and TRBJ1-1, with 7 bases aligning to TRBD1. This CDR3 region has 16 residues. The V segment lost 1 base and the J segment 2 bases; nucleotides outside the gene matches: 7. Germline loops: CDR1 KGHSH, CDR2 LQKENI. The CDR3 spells CASSPHVTGQNTEAFF. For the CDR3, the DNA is TGTGCCAGCTCACCACATGTGACAGGGCAAAACACTGAAGCTTTCTTT.

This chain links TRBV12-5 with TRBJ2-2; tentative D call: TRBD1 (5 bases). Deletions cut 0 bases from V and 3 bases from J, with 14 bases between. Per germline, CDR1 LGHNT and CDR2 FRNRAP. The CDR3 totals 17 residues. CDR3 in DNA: TGTGCTAGTGGTTTGGTACCCCAGGGTCTGGACACCGGGGAGCTGTTTTTT. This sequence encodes CASGLVPQGLDTGELFF.

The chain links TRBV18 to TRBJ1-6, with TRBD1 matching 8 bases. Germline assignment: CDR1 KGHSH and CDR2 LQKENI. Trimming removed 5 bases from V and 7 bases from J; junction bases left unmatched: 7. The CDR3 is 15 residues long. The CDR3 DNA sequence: TGTGCCAGCTCAGGGAGACAGGGGAACAATTCACCCCTCCACTTT. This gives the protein CASSGRQGNNSPLHF. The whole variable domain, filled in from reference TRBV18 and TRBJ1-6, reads NAGVMQNPRHLVRRRGQEARLRCSPMKGHSHVYWYRQLPEEGLKFMVYLQKENIIDESGMPKERFSAEFPKEGPSILRIQQVVRGDSAAYFCASSGRQGNNSPLHFGNGTRLTVT.

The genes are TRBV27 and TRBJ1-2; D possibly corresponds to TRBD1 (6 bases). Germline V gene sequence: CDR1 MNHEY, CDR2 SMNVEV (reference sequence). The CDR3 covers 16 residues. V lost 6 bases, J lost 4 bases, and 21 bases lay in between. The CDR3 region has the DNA TGTGCCAGCAGCCCCACTTCAGGGGTTTGGGGCTATGGCTACACCTTC. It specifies CASSPTSGVWGYGYTF.

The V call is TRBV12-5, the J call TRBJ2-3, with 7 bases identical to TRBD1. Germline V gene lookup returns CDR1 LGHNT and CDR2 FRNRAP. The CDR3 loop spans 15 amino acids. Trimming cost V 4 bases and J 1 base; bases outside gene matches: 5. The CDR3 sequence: CASGSRGTGTDTQYF. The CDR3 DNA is TGTGCTAGTGGTTCAAGGGGGACAGGCACAGATACGCAGTATTTT.

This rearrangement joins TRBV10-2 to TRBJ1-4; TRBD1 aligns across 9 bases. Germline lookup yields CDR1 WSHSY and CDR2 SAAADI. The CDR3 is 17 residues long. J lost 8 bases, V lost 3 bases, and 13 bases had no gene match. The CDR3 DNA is TGCGCCAGCAGTGATAGAGTCGGGGGACAGGGCAGGGAAAAACTGTTTTTT. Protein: CASSDRVGGQGREKLFF.

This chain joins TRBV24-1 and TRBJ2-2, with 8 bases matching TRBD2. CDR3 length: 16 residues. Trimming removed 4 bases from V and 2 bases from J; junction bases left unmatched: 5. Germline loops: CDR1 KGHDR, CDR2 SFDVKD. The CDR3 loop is CATSDTVAGNTGELFF. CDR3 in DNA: TGTGCCACCAGTGACACCGTAGCGGGAAACACCGGGGAGCTGTTTTTT.

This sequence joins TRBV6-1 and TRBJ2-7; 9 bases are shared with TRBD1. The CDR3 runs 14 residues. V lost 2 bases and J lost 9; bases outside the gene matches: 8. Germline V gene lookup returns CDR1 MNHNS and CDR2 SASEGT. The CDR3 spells CASSESTGGVGQYF. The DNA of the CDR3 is TGTGCCAGCAGTGAATCAACAGGGGGCGTGGGGCAGTACTTC.

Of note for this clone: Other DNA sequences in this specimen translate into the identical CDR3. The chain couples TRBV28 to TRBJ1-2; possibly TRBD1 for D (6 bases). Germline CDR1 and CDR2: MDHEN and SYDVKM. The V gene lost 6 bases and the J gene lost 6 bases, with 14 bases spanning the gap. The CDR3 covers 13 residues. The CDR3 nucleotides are TGTGCCAGCAGACTACAGGGTTCGAATGGCTACACCTTC. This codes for CASRLQGSNGYTF.

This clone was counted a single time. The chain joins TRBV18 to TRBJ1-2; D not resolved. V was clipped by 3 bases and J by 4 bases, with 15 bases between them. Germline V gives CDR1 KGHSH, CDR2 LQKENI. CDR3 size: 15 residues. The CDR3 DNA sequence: TGTGCCAGCTCACCGAGGGAAGCCCCCTCCTATGGCTACACCTTC. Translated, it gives CASSPREAPSYGYTF.

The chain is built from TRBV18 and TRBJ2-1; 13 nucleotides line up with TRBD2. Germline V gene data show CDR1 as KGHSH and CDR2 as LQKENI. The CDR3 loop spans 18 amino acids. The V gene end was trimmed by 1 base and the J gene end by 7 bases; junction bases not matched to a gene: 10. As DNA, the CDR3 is TGTGCCAGCTCACCACGGACTAGCGGGAGAGCCGATTCTAATGAGCAGTTCTTC. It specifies CASSPRTSGRADSNEQFF. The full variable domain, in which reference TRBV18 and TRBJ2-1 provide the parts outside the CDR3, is NAGVMQNPRHLVRRRGQEARLRCSPMKGHSHVYWYRQLPEEGLKFMVYLQKENIIDESGMPKERFSAEFPKEGPSILRIQQVVRGDSAAYFCASSPRTSGRADSNEQFFGPGTRLTVL.